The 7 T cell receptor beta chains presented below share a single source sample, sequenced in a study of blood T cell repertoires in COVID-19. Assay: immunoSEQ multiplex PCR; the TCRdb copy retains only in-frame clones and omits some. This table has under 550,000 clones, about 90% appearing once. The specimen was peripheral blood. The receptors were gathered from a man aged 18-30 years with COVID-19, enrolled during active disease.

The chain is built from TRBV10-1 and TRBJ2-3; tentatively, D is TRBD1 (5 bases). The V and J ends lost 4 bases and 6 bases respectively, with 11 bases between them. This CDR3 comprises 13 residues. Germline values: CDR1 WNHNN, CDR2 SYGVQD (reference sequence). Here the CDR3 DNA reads TGCGCCAGCAGTGCCGACAGATTCGATACGCAGTATTTT. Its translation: CASSADRFDTQYF.

CDR3 protein: CASSSGPTKGNEQFF. The CDR3 bases are TGTGCCAGCAGCTCCGGACCCACTAAGGGGAATGAGCAGTTCTTC. The J gene is TRBJ2-1, the V gene TRBV11-3; tentative D call: TRBD1 (5 bases). The V end lost 4 bases, the J end lost 7 bases, and 17 bases lay between the germline ends. Germline V gene lookup returns CDR1 SGHNT and CDR2 YENEEA. This CDR3 has 15 residues. The full variable domain, completed using reference TRBV11-3 and TRBJ2-1, is EAGVVQSPRYKIIEKKQPVAFWCNPISGHNTLYWYLQNLGQGPELLIRYENEEAVDDSQLPKDRFSAERLKGVDSTLKIQPAELGDSAVYLCASSSGPTKGNEQFFGPGTRLTVL.

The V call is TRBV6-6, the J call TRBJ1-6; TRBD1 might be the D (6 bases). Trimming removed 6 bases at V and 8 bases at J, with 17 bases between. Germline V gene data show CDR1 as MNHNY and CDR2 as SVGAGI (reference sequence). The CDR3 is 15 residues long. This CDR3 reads CASRARQDRHSPLHF. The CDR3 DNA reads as TGTGCCAGCAGGGCTAGACAGGACCGACATTCACCCCTCCACTTT.

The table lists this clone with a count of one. CDR3 nucleotides: TGTGCCAGCAGCTCCGGACAGGGAGTTGGTTCACCCCTCCACTTT. It yields the protein CASSSGQGVGSPLHF. The gene calls are TRBV5-8 and TRBJ1-6, with TRBD1 matching 8 bases. The V gene's germline CDR1 is SGHTS and CDR2 YDEGEE. V gave up 3 bases and J gave up 9 bases; unmatched junction bases: 8. The length of the CDR3 is 15 residues.

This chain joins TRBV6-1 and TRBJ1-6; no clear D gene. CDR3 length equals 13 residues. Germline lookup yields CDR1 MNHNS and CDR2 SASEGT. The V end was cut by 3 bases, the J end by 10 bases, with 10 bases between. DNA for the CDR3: TGTGCCAGCAGTGAGGCCAAGCGATCACCCCTCCACTTT. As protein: CASSEAKRSPLHF.

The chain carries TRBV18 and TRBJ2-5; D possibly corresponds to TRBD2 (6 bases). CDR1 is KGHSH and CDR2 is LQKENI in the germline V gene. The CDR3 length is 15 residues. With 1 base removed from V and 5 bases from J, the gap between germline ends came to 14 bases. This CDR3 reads CASSPLEGSPETQYF. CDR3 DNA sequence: TGTGCCAGCTCACCACTGGAGGGATCACCGGAGACCCAGTACTTC.

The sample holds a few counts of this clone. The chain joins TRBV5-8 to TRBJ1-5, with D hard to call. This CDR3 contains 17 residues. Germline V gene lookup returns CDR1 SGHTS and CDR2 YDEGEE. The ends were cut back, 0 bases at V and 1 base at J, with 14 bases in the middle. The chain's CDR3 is CASSLGLGRRSNQPQHF. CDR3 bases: TGTGCCAGCAGCTTGGGCCTCGGAAGGAGGAGCAATCAGCCCCAGCATTTT.